This T cell receptor beta chain was sequenced in a study of CD8 T cells in Susac syndrome. RNA totalling roughly 0.45 to 1 ug underwent reverse transcription with random hexamers. TCRdb analysed the immunoSEQ multiplex PCR reads with MiXCR anew, one entry per CDR3 protein. The sample holds about 130,000 distinct CDR3 sequences, approximately 94% seen once. The CDR3 has 16 amino acids. Trimming removed 5 bases from V and 9 bases from J, with 23 bases in between. Germline V gene lookup returns CDR1 LNHDA and CDR2 SQIVND (reference sequence). The clonotype comes from a human donor with multiple sclerosis. This chain joins TRBV19 and TRBJ2-1, with a possible D match to TRBD1 (6 bases). What was sequenced was CD4+ T cells from PBMCs. CDR3 region: CASSSDVSTGQVEQFF. Here the CDR3 DNA reads TGTGCCAGTAGTTCAGATGTAAGCACGGGACAAGTTGAGCAGTTCTTC.